The rows below give T cell receptor beta chains drawn from one sample of a study of blood T cell repertoires in COVID-19. Profiled with immunoSEQ multiplex PCR; TCRdb holds only in-frame clones, not every one. Here the sample spans approximately 46,000 clones, about 85% being singletons. Sequenced input: peripheral blood. These receptors all come from a human donor in a cohort sampled during active COVID-19. The CDR3 runs from the conserved cysteine through the conserved F or W. D genes are given only for firm matches. Clone size is shown for a subset of rows, as once, few, many or a class of expanded clone.

J | D | size | V | CDR3 | DNA
TRBJ2-4 | NA | NA | TRBV19 | CASSIGGRVGNIQYF | TGTGCCAGTAGTATAGGGGGCAGGGTTGGGAACATTCAGTACTTC
TRBJ2-5 | TRBD1 | NA | TRBV13 | CASSPTYRGQETQYF | TGTGCCAGCAGCCCAACCTACAGGGGGCAAGAGACCCAGTACTTC
TRBJ2-5 | TRBD1 | NA | TRBV15 | CATSRLGQGLETQYF | TGTGCCACCAGCAGGTTGGGACAGGGGTTGGAGACCCAGTACTTC
TRBJ2-1 | NA | NA | TRBV11-3 | CASSPSRGSYNEQFF | TGTGCCAGCAGCCCATCCCGGGGGTCCTACAATGAGCAGTTCTTC
TRBJ2-3 | NA | NA | TRBV5-4 | CASSLAVSGRDTQYF | TGTGCCAGCAGCTTGGCGGTTTCGGGGAGAGATACGCAGTATTTT
TRBJ1-2 | NA | NA | TRBV5-1 | CASSDDRSRHTF | TGCGCCAGCAGCGACGACAGGTCGCGTCACACCTTC
TRBJ2-7 | TRBD1 | NA | TRBV5-6 | CASSLGRGPSF | TGTGCCAGCAGCTTGGGCAGGGGGCCTTCCTTC
TRBJ1-2 | NA | NA | TRBV18 | CASSPQKGNYGYTF | TGTGCCAGCTCACCACAGAAGGGGAACTATGGCTACACCTTC
TRBJ1-1 | NA | NA | TRBV6-5 | CANSKGGGTEAFF | TGTGCCAACAGTAAGGGTGGAGGCACTGAAGCCTTCTTT
TRBJ1-2 | NA | NA | TRBV30 | CAWGELRYGYTF | TGTGCCTGGGGAGAACTCCGCTATGGCTACACCTTC
TRBJ1-6 | TRBD1 | medium-sized | TRBV7-9 | CASSLSRQGNSPLHF | TGTGCCAGCAGCTTATCCCGACAGGGGAATTCACCCCTCCACTTT
TRBJ1-6 | TRBD1 | NA | TRBV5-4 | CASSPTDRSPLHF | TGTGCCAGCAGCCCGACGGACAGGTCACCCCTCCACTTT
TRBJ1-6 | NA | NA | TRBV4-2 | CASSQGQGNSPLHF | TGTGCCAGCAGCCAAGGGCAGGGGAACTCACCCCTCCACTTT
TRBJ2-7 | NA | NA | TRBV3-1/TRBV3-2 | CASRGRSYEQYF | TGTGCCAGCAGGGGGCGCTCCTACGAGCAGTACTTC
TRBJ2-2 | TRBD2 | NA | TRBV19 | CASSRGLAGANTGELFF | TGTGCCAGTAGTAGGGGACTAGCGGGGGCAAACACCGGGGAGCTGTTTTTT
TRBJ2-7 | NA | NA | TRBV9 | CASSTGASHSYEQYF | TGTGCCAGCTCCACGGGAGCGAGTCACTCCTACGAGCAGTACTTC
TRBJ1-2 | TRBD1 | NA | TRBV4-1 | CASSHPGQIDGYTF | TGCGCCAGCAGCCATCCGGGACAGATAGACGGCTACACCTTC
TRBJ2-1 | NA | NA | TRBV29-1 | CSVSARLTNEQFF | TGCAGCGTTTCGGCGAGGCTGACCAATGAGCAGTTCTTC
TRBJ2-7 | TRBD1 | NA | TRBV5-8 | CASSSQGAVNEQYF | TGTGCCAGCAGCTCTCAGGGGGCGGTTAACGAGCAGTACTTC
TRBJ2-5 | NA | NA | TRBV7-2 | CASSLRGGNQETQYF | TGTGCCAGCAGCTTAAGGGGGGGGAACCAAGAGACCCAGTACTTC
TRBJ2-7 | TRBD1 | NA | TRBV10-3 | CAISDAGTGDSYEQYF | TGTGCCATCAGTGACGCCGGGACAGGGGACTCCTACGAGCAGTACTTC
TRBJ1-2 | NA | once | TRBV7-9 | CASSSQGTGYTF | TGTGCCAGCAGCTCCCAGGGGACTGGCTACACCTTC
TRBJ1-6 | TRBD1 | NA | TRBV5-1 | CASSFRQGVTRRDSPLHF | TGCGCCAGCAGCTTTAGACAGGGGGTAACCCGTAGGGATTCACCCCTCCACTTT
TRBJ2-7 | TRBD1 | NA | TRBV27 | CASSPRQGPYEQYF | TGTGCCAGCAGTCCGAGACAGGGACCCTACGAGCAGTACTTC
TRBJ2-7 | NA | NA | TRBV4-1 | CASSQDPGTYEQYF | TGCGCCAGCAGCCAAGATCCAGGGACCTACGAGCAGTACTTC
TRBJ1-1 | NA | few | TRBV6-5 | CASSSLRGLVEAFF | TGTGCCAGCAGTTCCCTTCGAGGGTTGGTTGAGGCTTTCTTT
TRBJ1-1 | NA | NA | TRBV6-2/TRBV6-3 | CASSWDIKPTEAFF | TGTGCCAGCAGTTGGGACATCAAGCCTACTGAAGCTTTCTTT
TRBJ1-2 | TRBD1 | NA | TRBV15 | CATSKGTDGYTF | TGTGCCACCAGCAAAGGGACAGATGGCTACACCTTC
TRBJ2-3 | NA | NA | TRBV5-5 | CASSLQQNTDTQYF | TGTGCCAGCAGCTTGCAACAGAACACAGATACGCAGTATTTT